This is a list of T cell receptor beta chains from one sample in a study of identical twins. TCRdb called the 5' RACE reads again in MiXCR, with one record for every CDR3 protein. In the table there are a few hundred thousand distinct CDR3 sequences, roughly 9% of which are singletons. The sequencing sample was made of naive T cells sorted from blood. The receptors come from a woman aged 45-65 years in good health. The conserved cysteine and the conserved F or W are not part of the CDR3 here. The order of the fields is J gene, clone size, V gene, CDR3 protein. Only part of the rows carry a size: once, few, many, or a class if the clone is expanded.

TRBJ2-3 | NA | TRBV20-1 | SAHSSTDTQY
TRBJ2-1 | NA | TRBV4-1 | ASGQERSGRALGEQF
TRBJ2-1 | many | TRBV27 | ASSFPGQGQF
TRBJ1-1 | few | TRBV24-1 | ATSDGTTLNTEAF
TRBJ1-2 | NA | TRBV6-5 | ASRLDRGQGYT
TRBJ2-1 | few | TRBV18 | ASSGPGKHYNEQF
TRBJ1-3 | many | TRBV6-6 | ASSYITASGNTIY
TRBJ2-3 | few | TRBV25-1 | ASSAGEGTDTQY
TRBJ2-2 | NA | TRBV4-1 | ASSQEEGRVAELF
TRBJ1-2 | few | TRBV10-2 | ASRVDREGYYGYT
TRBJ2-7 | few | TRBV3-1 | ASSPSRDRVYEQY
TRBJ1-2 | few | TRBV5-6 | ASSFGGNGYT
TRBJ2-1 | NA | TRBV3-1 | ASSQEPAGGPLNEQF
TRBJ2-3 | NA | TRBV29-1 | SVPTGEASTDTQY
TRBJ2-1 | NA | TRBV14 | ASSPGLAVTYNEQF
TRBJ2-1 | many | TRBV5-1 | ASSSSVGNEQF
TRBJ2-5 | NA | TRBV5-1 | ASRGVAGDETQY
TRBJ2-7 | many | TRBV6-6 | ASTKTGMGSYEQY
TRBJ2-4 | NA | TRBV5-1 | ASLPLPGGNIQY
TRBJ2-5 | NA | TRBV20-1 | SAAFGAGETQY
TRBJ1-6 | few | TRBV5-6 | ASNYRVTGSPLH
TRBJ2-2 | few | TRBV7-9 | ASSLALTGQETGELF
TRBJ2-3 | NA | TRBV6-5 | ASSYSQHRTDTQY
TRBJ2-4 | NA | TRBV4-1 | ASSQPTSGLAKNIQY
TRBJ1-2 | many | TRBV5-6 | ASSLPVLGYT
TRBJ2-1 | NA | TRBV7-9 | ASSFTSGRDYNEQF
TRBJ2-1 | once | TRBV20-1 | SAYSGTSVDNEQF
TRBJ2-1 | NA | TRBV29-1 | SVGRLEQF
TRBJ1-1 | NA | TRBV5-5 | ASSSTGTGVTEAF
TRBJ2-2 | few | TRBV7-9 | ASSLGTSGPGELF
TRBJ1-1 | once | TRBV28 | ASSIIGRKNTEAF
TRBJ2-1 | many | TRBV11-1 | ASSLMGNNEQF
TRBJ2-5 | NA | TRBV11-2 | ASSSSLTGGETQY
TRBJ1-1 | NA | TRBV25-1 | ASSDERTGDTEAF
TRBJ2-2 | many | TRBV27 | ASTGINTGELF
TRBJ1-1 | few | TRBV12-5 | ASGPSGTVYTEAF
TRBJ2-1 | many | TRBV5-5 | ASSLGGNREQF
TRBJ2-7 | many | TRBV28 | ASRPTEINYEQY
TRBJ2-7 | NA | TRBV7-8 | ASSLVELDEQY